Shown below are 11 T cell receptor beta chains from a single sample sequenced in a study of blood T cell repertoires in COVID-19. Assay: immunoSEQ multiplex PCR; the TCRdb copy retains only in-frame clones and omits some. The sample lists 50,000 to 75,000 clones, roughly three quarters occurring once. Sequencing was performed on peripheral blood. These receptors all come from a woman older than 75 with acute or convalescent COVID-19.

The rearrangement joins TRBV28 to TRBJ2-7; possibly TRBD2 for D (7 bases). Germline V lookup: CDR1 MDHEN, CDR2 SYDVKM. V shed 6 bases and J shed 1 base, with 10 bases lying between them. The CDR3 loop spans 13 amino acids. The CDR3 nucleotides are TGTGCCAGCAGCGGGGGGCATTCCTACGAGCAGTACTTC. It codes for CASSGGHSYEQYF.

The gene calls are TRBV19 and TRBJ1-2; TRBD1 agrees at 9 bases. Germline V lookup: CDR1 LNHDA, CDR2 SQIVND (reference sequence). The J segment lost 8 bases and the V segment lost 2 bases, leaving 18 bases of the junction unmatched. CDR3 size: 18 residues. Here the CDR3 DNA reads TGTGCCAGTAGTATAATCGGGACAGGGACCCCGCTTGAGAGGGGCTACACCTTC. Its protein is CASSIIGTGTPLERGYTF. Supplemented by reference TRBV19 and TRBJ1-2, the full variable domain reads DGGITQSPKYLFRKEGQNVTLSCEQNLNHDAMYWYRQDPGQGLRLIYYSQIVNDFQKGDIAEGYSVSREKKESFPLTVTSAQKNPTAFYLCASSIIGTGTPLERGYTFGSGTRLTVV.

The CDR3: CASSATSYEQYF. CDR3 in DNA: TGCGCCAGCAGCGCGACTAGCTACGAGCAGTACTTC. This rearrangement joins TRBV10-2 to TRBJ2-7, with a possible D match to TRBD2 (6 bases). The CDR3 covers 12 residues. Germline V gives CDR1 WSHSY, CDR2 SAAADI. V lost 6 bases, J lost 3 bases, and 9 bases lay in between.

The CDR3 DNA reads TGCGCCAGCAGCTTGGACGGTTACGAGCAGTACTTC. This translates into CASSLDGYEQYF. This chain connects TRBV5-1 to TRBJ2-7; D not certain. The CDR3 contains 12 residues. Trimming removed 0 bases at V and 4 bases at J, with 5 bases between. Germline-derived CDR1 and CDR2 are SGHRS and YFSETQ.

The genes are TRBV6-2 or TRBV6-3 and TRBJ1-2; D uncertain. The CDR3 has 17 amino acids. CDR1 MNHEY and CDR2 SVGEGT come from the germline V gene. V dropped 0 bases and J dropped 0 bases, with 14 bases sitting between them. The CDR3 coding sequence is TGTGCCAGCAGTTACTCAAGTGTCCAGGAAGCTAACTATGGCTACACCTTC. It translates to CASSYSSVQEANYGYTF.

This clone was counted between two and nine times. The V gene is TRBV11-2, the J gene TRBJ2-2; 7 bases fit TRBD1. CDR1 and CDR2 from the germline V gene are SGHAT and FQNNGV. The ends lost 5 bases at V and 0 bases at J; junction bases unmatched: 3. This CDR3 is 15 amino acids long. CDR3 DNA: TGTGCCAGCAGCCCGGGGACAGCGAACACCGGGGAGCTGTTTTTT. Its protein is CASSPGTANTGELFF.

The CDR3, as DNA: TGTGCCAGCTCTCGAAGGACAGGGGTGGATGATGAGCAGTTCTTC. Translated, it gives CASSRRTGVDDEQFF. This chain connects TRBV18 to TRBJ2-1; 9 bases align to TRBD1. The junction had 11 bases not matched to a gene; V was cut back by 6 bases and J by 8 bases. This CDR3 comprises 15 residues. Germline loops: CDR1 KGHSH, CDR2 LQKENI.

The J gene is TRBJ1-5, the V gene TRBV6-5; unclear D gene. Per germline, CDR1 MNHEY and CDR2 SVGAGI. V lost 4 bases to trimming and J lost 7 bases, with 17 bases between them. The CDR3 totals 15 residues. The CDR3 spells CASSSQYPIQQPQHF. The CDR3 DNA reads TGTGCCAGCAGTTCACAATACCCGATCCAACAGCCCCAGCATTTT.

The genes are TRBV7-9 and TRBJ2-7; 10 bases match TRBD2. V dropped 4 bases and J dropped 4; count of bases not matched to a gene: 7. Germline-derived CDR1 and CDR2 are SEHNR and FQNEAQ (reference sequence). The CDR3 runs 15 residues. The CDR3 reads CASSSEREGTYEQYF. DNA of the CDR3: TGTGCCAGCAGCTCGGAGCGGGAGGGTACGTACGAGCAGTACTTC.

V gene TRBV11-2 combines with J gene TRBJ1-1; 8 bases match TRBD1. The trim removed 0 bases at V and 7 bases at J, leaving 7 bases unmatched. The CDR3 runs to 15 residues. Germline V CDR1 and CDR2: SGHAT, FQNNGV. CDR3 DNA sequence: TGTGCCAGCAGCTTAGACAGGGGGCCCACACATGAAGCTTTCTTT. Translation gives CASSLDRGPTHEAFF.

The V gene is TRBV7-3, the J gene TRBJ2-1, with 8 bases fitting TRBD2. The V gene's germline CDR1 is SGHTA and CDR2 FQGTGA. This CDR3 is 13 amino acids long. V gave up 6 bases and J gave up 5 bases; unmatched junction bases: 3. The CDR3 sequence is CASSLGLDNEQFF. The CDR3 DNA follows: TGTGCCAGCAGTCTGGGACTAGACAATGAGCAGTTCTTC.